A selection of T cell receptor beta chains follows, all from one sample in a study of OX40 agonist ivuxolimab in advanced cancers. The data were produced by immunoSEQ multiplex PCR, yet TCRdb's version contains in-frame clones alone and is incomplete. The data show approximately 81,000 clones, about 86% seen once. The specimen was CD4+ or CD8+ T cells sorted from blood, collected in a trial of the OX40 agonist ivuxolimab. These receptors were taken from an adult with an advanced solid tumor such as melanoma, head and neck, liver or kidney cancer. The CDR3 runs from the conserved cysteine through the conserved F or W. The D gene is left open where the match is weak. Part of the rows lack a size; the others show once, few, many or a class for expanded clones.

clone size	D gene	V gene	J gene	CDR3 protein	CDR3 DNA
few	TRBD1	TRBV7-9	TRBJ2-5	CASTPGDRDQETQYF	TGTGCCAGCACCCCGGGCGACAGGGACCAAGAGACCCAGTACTTC
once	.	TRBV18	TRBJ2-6	CASSPNSGANVLTF	TGTGCCAGCTCACCGAACTCTGGGGCCAACGTCCTGACTTTC
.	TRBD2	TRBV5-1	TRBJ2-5	CASSLVGGRALGETQYF	TGCGCCAGCAGCTTGGTTGGCGGGAGGGCCCTCGGAGAGACCCAGTACTTC
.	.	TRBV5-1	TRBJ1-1	CASSLQRDTEAFF	TGCGCCAGCAGCCTCCAGAGGGACACTGAAGCTTTCTTT
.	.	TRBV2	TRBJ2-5	CASLRDIQETQYF	TGTGCCAGCCTCCGGGACATCCAAGAGACCCAGTACTTC
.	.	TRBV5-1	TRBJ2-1	CASSASRGRTYNEQFF	TGCGCCAGCAGCGCCTCGCGGGGGCGTACCTACAATGAGCAGTTCTTC
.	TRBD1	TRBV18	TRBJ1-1	CASSPLLDRGRNTEAFF	TGTGCCAGCTCACCCCTTTTGGACAGGGGGCGAAACACTGAAGCTTTCTTT
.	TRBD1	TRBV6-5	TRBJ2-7	CASSPSWGTGDEQYF	TGTGCCAGCAGTCCTTCCTGGGGGACAGGGGACGAGCAGTACTTC
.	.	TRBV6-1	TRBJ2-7	CASRTVTYEQYF	TGTGCCAGCCGGACGGTCACCTACGAGCAGTACTTC
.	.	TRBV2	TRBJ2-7	CASSGGTYSYEQYF	TGTGCCAGCAGTGGGGGGACATACTCCTACGAGCAGTACTTC
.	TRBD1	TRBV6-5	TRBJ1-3	CASSRRDRGNTIYF	TGTGCCAGCAGTCGACGGGACAGGGGCAACACCATATATTTT
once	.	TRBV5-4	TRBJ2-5	CASSLGVGREETQYF	TGTGCCAGCAGCTTGGGGGTGGGCAGGGAAGAGACCCAGTACTTC
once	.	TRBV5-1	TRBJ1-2	CASSLAAGGLEGYTF	TGCGCCAGCAGCTTGGCCGCTGGAGGCCTGGAGGGCTACACCTTC
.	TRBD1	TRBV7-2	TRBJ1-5	CASSPGQGARWGQPQHF	TGTGCCAGCAGCCCCGGACAGGGGGCGCGCTGGGGCCAGCCCCAGCATTTT
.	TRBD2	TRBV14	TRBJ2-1	CASSPLTGGYNEQFF	TGTGCCAGCAGCCCGTTAACGGGGGGGTACAATGAGCAGTTCTTC
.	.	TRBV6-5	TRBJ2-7	CASSGTPVGEQYF	TGTGCCAGCAGCGGGACACCGGTGGGCGAGCAGTACTTC
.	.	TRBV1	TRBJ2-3	CTSSQDVARNVTQYF	TGCACCAGCAGCCAAGATGTAGCTCGTAACGTTACGCAGTATTTT
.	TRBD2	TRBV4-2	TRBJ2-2	CASSQGADERGTNTGELFF	TGTGCCAGCAGCCAAGGGGCAGACGAGCGGGGTACGAACACCGGGGAGCTGTTTTTT
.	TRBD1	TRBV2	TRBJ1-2	CASSGDPTGREGYTF	TGTGCCAGCAGTGGAGATCCGACAGGGAGGGAAGGCTACACCTTC
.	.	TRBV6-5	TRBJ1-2	CASSRQESYGYTF	TGTGCCAGCAGCCGACAGGAAAGCTATGGCTACACCTTC
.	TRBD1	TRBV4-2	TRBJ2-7	CASSQEGGQGIYEQYF	TGTGCCAGCAGCCAAGAAGGAGGACAGGGTATCTACGAGCAGTACTTC
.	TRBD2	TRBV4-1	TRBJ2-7	CASSHQLAGAYEQYF	TGCGCCAGCAGCCACCAACTAGCGGGGGCCTACGAGCAGTACTTC
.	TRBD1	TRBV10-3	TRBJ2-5	CAISEGIGGQGQETQYF	TGTGCCATCAGTGAAGGGATTGGGGGACAGGGGCAAGAGACCCAGTACTTC
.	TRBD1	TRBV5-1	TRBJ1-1	CASSLSGGAATEAFF	TGCGCCAGCAGCTTGTCAGGGGGGGCCGCAACTGAAGCTTTCTTT
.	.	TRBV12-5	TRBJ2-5	CASSFASSGETQYF	TGTGCTAGTTCATTTGCTAGCAGTGGGGAGACCCAGTACTTC
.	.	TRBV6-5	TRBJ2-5	CASSSPAAGIGKTQYF	TGTGCCAGCAGTTCCCCCGCGGCAGGGATTGGGAAGACCCAGTACTTC
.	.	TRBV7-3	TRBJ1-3	CASSLNPGTGNTIYF	TGTGCCAGCAGCTTAAACCCAGGGACTGGAAACACCATATATTTT
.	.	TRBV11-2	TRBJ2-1	CASSFEDSYNEQFF	TGTGCCAGCAGCTTTGAGGACTCCTACAATGAGCAGTTCTTC
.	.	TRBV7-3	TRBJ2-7	CASSLGAVGGYEQYF	TGTGCCAGCAGCTTAGGGGCAGTTGGGGGCTACGAGCAGTACTTC
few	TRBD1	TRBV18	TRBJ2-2	CASSPGTGSAGELFF	TGTGCCAGCTCACCCGGGACAGGTTCGGCCGGGGAGCTGTTTTTT
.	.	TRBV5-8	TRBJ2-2	CASSLDRELNTGELFF	TGTGCCAGCAGCTTGGATCGGGAATTGAACACCGGGGAGCTGTTTTTT
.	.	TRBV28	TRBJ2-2	CASMSAQNTGELFF	TGTGCCAGCATGTCAGCCCAGAACACCGGGGAGCTGTTTTTT
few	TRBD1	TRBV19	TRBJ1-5	CASSDRASNQPQHF	TGTGCCAGTAGTGACAGGGCGTCCAATCAGCCCCAGCATTTT
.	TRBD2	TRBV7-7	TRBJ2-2	CASSLREGAGSNTGELFF	TGTGCCAGCAGCTTAAGGGAGGGTGCAGGCTCGAACACCGGGGAGCTGTTTTTT
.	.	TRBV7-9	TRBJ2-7	CASSPHRARYEQYF	TGTGCCAGCAGCCCCCACAGGGCTCGATACGAGCAGTACTTC
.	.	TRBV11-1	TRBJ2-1	CASNRASSYNEQFF	TGTGCCAGCAACCGGGCGAGCTCCTACAATGAGCAGTTCTTC
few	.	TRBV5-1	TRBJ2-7	CASSRGDSYEQYF	TGCGCCAGCAGCAGGGGCGACTCCTACGAGCAGTACTTC
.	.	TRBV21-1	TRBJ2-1	CAAKPLRDSYNEQFF	TGTGCCGCGAAACCGCTTAGAGACTCCTACAATGAGCAGTTCTTC
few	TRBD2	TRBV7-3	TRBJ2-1	CASSLKAGQSNEQFF	TGTGCCAGCAGCTTAAAAGCGGGGCAGAGCAATGAGCAGTTCTTC
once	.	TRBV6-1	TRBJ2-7	CASRDRAGASYEQYF	TGTGCCAGCAGAGATAGGGCAGGGGCCTCCTACGAGCAGTACTTC
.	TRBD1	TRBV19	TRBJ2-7	CASSKGTASNSYEQYF	TGTGCCAGTAGTAAAGGGACAGCCTCAAACTCCTACGAGCAGTACTTC
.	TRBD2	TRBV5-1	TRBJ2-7	CASSLAGTSFYEQYF	TGCGCCAGCAGCTTGGCCGGGACTAGTTTCTACGAGCAGTACTTC
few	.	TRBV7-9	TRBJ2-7	CASSRQEKSYEQYF	TGTGCCAGCAGCCGACAGGAGAAGTCATACGAGCAGTACTTC
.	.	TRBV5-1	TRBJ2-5	CASTPLGQPRETQYF	TGCGCCAGCACCCCTTTAGGACAGCCCAGGGAGACCCAGTACTTC
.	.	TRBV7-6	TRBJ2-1	CASSTSSSIEQFF	TGTGCCAGCAGCACGTCGTCTAGCATTGAGCAGTTCTTC
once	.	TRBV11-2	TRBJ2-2	CASTRQNTGELFF	TGTGCCAGCACTCGACAGAACACCGGGGAGCTGTTTTTT
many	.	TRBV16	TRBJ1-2	CASSQNPGYGYTF	TGTGCCAGCAGCCAAAACCCAGGCTATGGCTACACCTTC
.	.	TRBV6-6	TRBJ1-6	CASSPLRQNSPLHF	TGTGCCAGCAGTCCTCTGAGACAGAATTCACCCCTCCACTTT
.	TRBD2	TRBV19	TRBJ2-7	CASSIITGGGSYEQYF	TGTGCCAGTAGTATAATCACCGGCGGGGGCTCCTACGAGCAGTACTTC
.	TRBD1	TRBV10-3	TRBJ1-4	CATQDRENEKLFF	TGTGCCACGCAGGACAGGGAGAATGAAAAACTGTTTTTT
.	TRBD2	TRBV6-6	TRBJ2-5	CASSYSGGGRRETQYF	TGTGCCAGCAGTTACTCCGGGGGGGGCCGCCGAGAGACCCAGTACTTC
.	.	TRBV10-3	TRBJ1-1	CAISDSVSTEAFF	TGTGCCATCAGTGATTCGGTGTCCACTGAAGCTTTCTTT
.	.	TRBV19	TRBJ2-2	CASTTIRDSTGELFF	TGTGCCAGTACCACGATCAGGGATTCCACCGGGGAGCTGTTTTTT